The sequence of this T cell receptor beta chain was determined in a study of blood T cell repertoires in COVID-19. CDR1 is LNHDA and CDR2 is SQIVND in the germline V gene (reference sequence). The V and J ends lost 4 bases and 3 bases, in that order; junction bases with no gene match: 8. This CDR3 has 17 residues. Some clones are missing from TCRdb's copy, which holds only in-frame ones; the method was immunoSEQ multiplex PCR. The data contain tens of thousands of clones, approximately 81% of them singletons. The chain links TRBV19 to TRBJ1-6; 8 bases map to TRBD1. This sequence was found in an elderly man with active COVID-19. The sequencing input was peripheral blood. CDR3: CASSKGDRTYYNSPLHF. The CDR3, as DNA: TGTGCCAGTAGTAAAGGGGACAGGACCTACTATAATTCACCCCTCCACTTT.